The 10 T cell receptor beta chains presented below share a single source sample, sequenced in a study of Ad26.COV2.S vaccination and SARS-CoV-2 variants. This sample's treatment: about 20 received Ad26.COV2.S at low or high dose, single or two shots; roughly 5 received placebo; per-sample allocation not given. Sampling occurred on day 63 after the first vaccine or placebo injection. Assay used: immunoSEQ multiplex PCR; TCRdb lists only in-frame clones, some missing. This repertoire shows approximately 410,000 clones, about 90% found once; its top ten account for over 1.5%. This material consisted of peripheral blood, taken in a trial of Ad26.COV2.S vaccine versus placebo. These receptors came from a person between 18 and 60 years old who received the Ad26.COV2.S COVID-19 vaccine or a placebo.

This clone turned up a few times. This sequence joins TRBV15 and TRBJ2-1, with 7 bases aligning to TRBD1. Unmatched junction bases numbered 5, after V lost 0 bases and J lost 6 bases. The germline V gene encodes CDR1 LNHNV and CDR2 YYDKDF (reference sequence). The CDR3 loop spans 15 amino acids. CDR3 amino acids: CATSRERGQVNEQFF. For the CDR3, the DNA is TGTGCCACCAGCAGAGAGAGAGGACAGGTCAATGAGCAGTTCTTC.

This chain uses TRBV7-9 with TRBJ2-5, with 11 bases identical to TRBD2. The V gene's germline CDR1 is SEHNR and CDR2 FQNEAQ (reference sequence). This CDR3 comprises 15 residues. J gave up 5 bases and V 1 base, and 3 bases lay outside the gene matches. The CDR3 nucleotides read TGTGCCAGCAGCTTAGTACTAGCGGGGGTGGAGACCCAGTACTTC. This sequence encodes CASSLVLAGVETQYF.

The V call is TRBV7-8, the J call TRBJ2-1; the D gene is possibly TRBD2 (6 bases). CDR3 size: 15 residues. Germline CDR1 and CDR2: SGHVS and FQNEAQ. Trimming removed 5 bases from V and 5 bases from J, with 16 bases in between. CDR3 DNA: TGTGCCAGCAGCCCCCGGTCGCGGGGCGACAATGAGCAGTTCTTC. Amino acid sequence: CASSPRSRGDNEQFF.

V is TRBV5-5 and J is TRBJ2-3; no reliable D call. V was trimmed by 0 bases and J by 0 bases, leaving 5 bases between them. The CDR3 extends over 14 amino acids. CDR1 is SGHKS, CDR2 YYEKEE, per germline (reference sequence). The CDR3, as DNA: TGTGCCAGCAGCTTGGGTAAGAGCACAGATACGCAGTATTTT. The encoded protein is CASSLGKSTDTQYF. The full variable domain, rest sourced from reference TRBV5-5 and TRBJ2-3, is DAGVTQSPTHLIKTRGQQVTLRCSPISGHKSVSWYQQVLGQGPQFIFQYYEKEERGRGNFPDRFSARQFPNYSSELNVNALLLGDSALYLCASSLGKSTDTQYFGPGTRLTVL.

The chain uses TRBV5-1 and TRBJ1-3; D is perhaps TRBD1 (6 bases). Trimming removed 4 bases from V and 0 bases from J, with 14 bases in between. The CDR3 totals 16 residues. Germline V CDR1 and CDR2: SGHRS, YFSETQ. For the CDR3, the DNA is TGCGCCAGCAGCCAACAAGAGGGGGGCTCTGGAAACACCATATATTTT. Translated: CASSQQEGGSGNTIYF.

The rearrangement joins TRBV11-2 to TRBJ1-1; 7 nucleotides line up with TRBD1. The germline V gene has CDR1 SGHAT and CDR2 FQNNGV. The CDR3 sequence is 15 residues long. J lost 3 bases, V lost 8 bases, and 12 bases had no gene match. The CDR3 DNA is TGTGCCAGCGGAAAAAACAGGGGTGGGGACACTGAAGCTTTCTTT. Translating gives CASGKNRGGDTEAFF.

The gene calls are TRBV30 and TRBJ1-6; a possible D gene is TRBD1 (5 bases). The germline gives CDR1 GTSNPN, CDR2 SVGIG (reference sequence). The CDR3 totals 15 residues. The V and J ends lost 1 base and 7 bases respectively, with 14 bases between them. CDR3 bases: TGTGCCTGGAGTGGCCCGGGACTGACAAATTCACCCCTCCACTTT. It specifies CAWSGPGLTNSPLHF.

The chain has TRBV7-2 and TRBJ2-5, with D perhaps matching TRBD1 or TRBD2 (6 bases each). The V and J ends lost 3 bases and 5 bases respectively, with 16 bases between them. CDR1 is SGHTA, CDR2 FQGNSA, per germline. The CDR3 consists of 15 residues. The CDR3 protein is CASSFGGPPPETQYF. The CDR3 nucleotides read TGTGCCAGCAGCTTTGGGGGGCCCCCACCGGAGACCCAGTACTTC.

The V call is TRBV9, the J call TRBJ2-5; no definite D call. V lost 4 bases to trimming and J lost 2 bases, with 15 bases between them. The length of the CDR3 is 15 residues. CDR1 and CDR2 from the germline V gene are SGDLS and YYNGEE. The CDR3 DNA reads TGTGCCAGCAGCCCCGGGCTAGTCGGGCAAGAGACCCAGTACTTC. Protein sequence: CASSPGLVGQETQYF.

J is TRBJ2-5 and V is TRBV19, with 9 bases that match TRBD1. The CDR3 has 15 residues. V was pared by 3 bases and J by 4 bases, with 6 bases of the junction left unmatched. Germline CDR1 and CDR2: LNHDA and SQIVND (reference sequence). CDR3 region: CASSMGDRDSETQYF. CDR3 DNA: TGTGCCAGTAGTATGGGGGACAGGGATTCAGAGACCCAGTACTTC. Full variable domain (remainder filled in from reference TRBV19 and TRBJ2-5): DGGITQSPKYLFRKEGQNVTLSCEQNLNHDAMYWYRQDPGQGLRLIYYSQIVNDFQKGDIAEGYSVSREKKESFPLTVTSAQKNPTAFYLCASSMGDRDSETQYFGPGTRLLVL.